A single sample is the source of the 29 T cell receptor beta chains below, sequenced in a study of blood T cell dynamics during melanoma immunotherapy. The time point here: pre-treatment baseline. Libraries were prepared by immunoSEQ multiplex PCR; TCRdb keeps only in-frame clonotypes and omits some of them. The data show about 13,000 clones, about 90% seen once. The sample in question was effector memory CD8+ T cells from blood, obtained from a patient treated with checkpoint blockade. Receptor source: a human donor with melanoma.

This sequence joins TRBV5-6 and TRBJ2-7; TRBD2 matches at 10 bases. V dropped 4 bases and J dropped 3; count of bases not matched to a gene: 4. Per germline, CDR1 SGHDT and CDR2 YYEEEE. The CDR3 loop spans 14 amino acids. The CDR3 spells CASSPGLAHYEQYF. The CDR3 DNA follows: TGTGCCAGCAGCCCGGGACTAGCGCACTACGAGCAGTACTTC.

V is TRBV15 and J is TRBJ2-3; 13 bases are shared with TRBD2. CDR3 length: 24 amino acids. The V segment lost 0 bases and the J segment 0 bases; nucleotides outside the gene matches: 21. Germline V gives CDR1 LNHNV, CDR2 YYDKDF (reference sequence). The CDR3 DNA sequence: TGTGCCACCAGCAGAGATCGAGACACCGCTCGTTTAGGGACTAGCGGGGCCAGCACAGATACGCAGTATTTT. It translates to CATSRDRDTARLGTSGASTDTQYF.

J is TRBJ2-5 and V is TRBV19, with 13 positions matching TRBD2. CDR3 length: 13 amino acids. Germline assignment: CDR1 LNHDA and CDR2 SQIVND (reference sequence). V lost 3 bases, J lost 9 bases, and 1 base stayed unmatched. The CDR3 sequence is CASSMTSGRSQYF. The CDR3 DNA follows: TGTGCCAGTAGTATGACTAGCGGGAGGTCCCAGTACTTC.

This chain uses TRBV19 with TRBJ2-7; 11 nucleotides agree with TRBD2. Germline V gives CDR1 LNHDA, CDR2 SQIVND (reference sequence). V dropped 2 bases and J dropped 2; count of bases not matched to a gene: 2. CDR3 size: 15 residues. The DNA for the CDR3 is TGTGCCAGTAGTATAACTAGCGGGGGAACCTACGAGCAGTACTTC. Translating it yields CASSITSGGTYEQYF.

The chain links TRBV27 to TRBJ2-7; D is undetermined. The CDR3 loop spans 14 amino acids. The germline V gene has CDR1 MNHEY and CDR2 SMNVEV (reference sequence). V gave up 6 bases and J gave up 3 bases, with 15 bases separating them. The CDR3 coding sequence is TGTGCCAGCAGCTGGATTCGAGGCAACTACGAGCAGTACTTC. It specifies CASSWIRGNYEQYF.

The chain carries TRBV27 and TRBJ2-1, with D unclear. CDR3 length equals 14 residues. Germline CDR1 is MNHEY and CDR2 is SMNVEV (reference sequence). Trimming took 3 bases from V and 5 from J, leaving 11 bases between them. The CDR3 DNA sequence: TGTGCCAGCAGTTTCGTCGATTTGAACAATGAGCAGTTCTTC. Amino acid sequence: CASSFVDLNNEQFF.

The V call is TRBV19, the J call TRBJ1-6; D gene uncertain. Between the trimmed V and J ends, which lost 6 bases and 0 bases, there was a span of 12 bases. This CDR3 is built from 16 residues. Germline loops: CDR1 LNHDA, CDR2 SQIVND (reference sequence). In DNA form, the CDR3 reads TGTGCCAGTAGAACTTCGGAGGGCTCCTATAATTCACCCCTCCACTTT. Translating it yields CASRTSEGSYNSPLHF. The variable domain in full, with the rest retrieved from reference TRBV19 and TRBJ1-6, is DGGITQSPKYLFRKEGQNVTLSCEQNLNHDAMYWYRQDPGQGLRLIYYSQIVNDFQKGDIAEGYSVSREKKESFPLTVTSAQKNPTAFYLCASRTSEGSYNSPLHFGNGTRLTVT.

V gene TRBV19 combines with J gene TRBJ1-4; the D is unclear. The CDR3 extends over 15 amino acids. Deletions cut 1 base from V and 8 bases from J, with 14 bases between. CDR1 is LNHDA and CDR2 is SQIVND in the germline V gene (reference sequence). In DNA, the CDR3 is TGTGCCAGTAGTATAGGAATTGAGGTAGTGGAAAAACTGTTTTTT. Its protein product is CASSIGIEVVEKLFF.

This clone was picked up a small number of times. This chain connects TRBV4-1 to TRBJ2-7; perhaps TRBD1 as D (6 bases). CDR1 MGHRA and CDR2 YSYEKL come from the germline V gene. The CDR3 spans 13 residues. With 1 base removed from V and 3 bases from J, the gap between germline ends came to 7 bases. The CDR3 here is CASSQAGDYEQYF. The DNA of the CDR3 is TGCGCCAGCAGCCAAGCAGGGGACTACGAGCAGTACTTC.

The chain employs TRBV7-9 and TRBJ2-3, with 12 positions matching TRBD2. V was clipped by 6 bases and J by 5 bases; unmatched bases: 6. This CDR3 has 15 amino acids. Germline V CDR1 and CDR2: SEHNR, FQNEAQ (reference sequence). This chain's CDR3 is CASSLRLAGVDTQYF. As DNA, the CDR3 is TGTGCCAGCAGTCTTCGACTAGCGGGAGTAGATACGCAGTATTTT.

In this sample, this clone turned up a few times. This rearrangement joins TRBV19 to TRBJ1-1; D might be TRBD1 (5 bases). The germline V and J ends were trimmed by 4 bases and 3 bases, with 6 bases remaining between them. The germline V gene has CDR1 LNHDA and CDR2 SQIVND (reference sequence). The CDR3 contains 12 residues. CDR3 in DNA: TGTGCCAGTAGTAGGGGACACACTGAAGCTTTCTTT. It codes for CASSRGHTEAFF. The entire variable domain, with the rest obtained from reference TRBV19 and TRBJ1-1, is as follows: DGGITQSPKYLFRKEGQNVTLSCEQNLNHDAMYWYRQDPGQGLRLIYYSQIVNDFQKGDIAEGYSVSREKKESFPLTVTSAQKNPTAFYLCASSRGHTEAFFGQGTRLTVV.

Only a few counts were recorded for this clone. The genes are TRBV19 and TRBJ1-2; D possibly corresponds to TRBD1 (6 bases). V was shortened by 10 bases and J by 9 bases, with 24 bases between the two germline ends. CDR1 is LNHDA, CDR2 SQIVND, per germline (reference sequence). The length of the CDR3 is 14 residues. The CDR3 loop is CATEVPGHISSYTF. The DNA of the CDR3 is TGTGCCACCGAAGTACCGGGACACATCAGCAGCTACACCTTC.

This CDR3 reads CASTSRPGLSLDTQYF. The CDR3 nucleotides read TGTGCCAGCACCTCTCGACCAGGGTTATCCCTTGATACGCAGTATTTT. The gene calls are TRBV27 and TRBJ2-3, with D possibly TRBD1 on 5 matching bases. V lost 7 bases to trimming and J lost 6 bases, with 23 bases between them. CDR1 and CDR2 from the germline V gene are MNHEY and SMNVEV (reference sequence). This CDR3 is 16 amino acids long.

V gene TRBV5-1 combines with J gene TRBJ2-3; D unclear. CDR1 SGHRS and CDR2 YFSETQ come from the germline V gene. The CDR3 totals 15 residues. The V end lost 5 bases, the J end lost 1 base, and 14 bases lay between the germline ends. The chain's CDR3 is CASSGMGPGTDTQYF. The CDR3 bases are TGCGCCAGCAGTGGGATGGGCCCTGGCACAGATACGCAGTATTTT.

V usage is TRBV7-9 and J usage is TRBJ1-5; 7 nucleotides agree with TRBD1. With V trimmed by 6 bases and J by 0 bases, 5 bases remained unmatched. The CDR3 is 15 amino acids. Per the germline V gene, CDR1 is SEHNR and CDR2 is FQNEAQ (reference sequence). Here the CDR3 DNA reads TGTGCCAGCAGTACCGGGACAGCTAGCAATCAGCCCCAGCATTTT. Its translation is CASSTGTASNQPQHF.

The chain uses TRBV19 and TRBJ1-1; a weak D match, TRBD1 (5 bases). CDR1 LNHDA and CDR2 SQIVND come from the germline V gene (reference sequence). The CDR3 is 14 amino acids. V lost 5 bases to trimming and J lost 6 bases, with 16 bases between them. For the CDR3, the DNA is TGTGCCAGTAGTCCCCAGGGAGGCTTCGCTGAAGCTTTCTTT. Its translation is CASSPQGGFAEAFF. Complete variable domain (other parts from reference TRBV19 and TRBJ1-1): DGGITQSPKYLFRKEGQNVTLSCEQNLNHDAMYWYRQDPGQGLRLIYYSQIVNDFQKGDIAEGYSVSREKKESFPLTVTSAQKNPTAFYLCASSPQGGFAEAFFGQGTRLTVV.

The chain combines TRBV7-9 with TRBJ2-1; TRBD2 matches at 10 bases. This CDR3 contains 15 residues. V trimming: 4 bases; J trimming: 3 bases; junction bases outside the gene matches: 3. Germline V lookup: CDR1 SEHNR, CDR2 FQNEAQ (reference sequence). The CDR3 DNA sequence: TGTGCCAGCAGCTCGCTAGCGGGAGTCTACAATGAGCAGTTCTTC. Its protein product is CASSSLAGVYNEQFF.

The rearrangement joins TRBV9 to TRBJ2-1, with TRBD2 as a possible D gene (6 bases). Germline assignment: CDR1 SGDLS and CDR2 YYNGEE. V lost 0 bases and J 8 bases, leaving 12 bases between the germline ends. The CDR3 length is 14 residues. The CDR3 DNA sequence: TGTGCCAGCAGCGTAGTGAGTGGAGGGGATGAGCAGTTCTTC. It codes for CASSVVSGGDEQFF. Based on the CDR3 plus reference TRBV9 and TRBJ2-1, the full variable domain is DSGVTQTPKHLITATGQRVTLRCSPRSGDLSVYWYQQSLDQGLQFLIQYYNGEERAKGNILERFSAQQFPDLHSELNLSSLELGDSALYFCASSVVSGGDEQFFGPGTRLTVL.

The chain recombines TRBV2 with TRBJ2-2, with a possible D match to TRBD2 (8 bases). The germline CDR1 and CDR2 sequences are SNHLY and FYNNEI. The CDR3 extends over 15 amino acids. Trimming pared 6 bases from V and 6 bases from J, leaving 17 bases between. The CDR3 protein is CASRGDSGSAGELFF. The CDR3 DNA reads as TGTGCCAGCAGAGGGGACAGCGGGAGCGCCGGGGAGCTGTTTTTT.

V usage is TRBV27 and J usage is TRBJ2-7, with TRBD2 matching 11 bases. V was clipped by 5 bases and J by 5 bases; unmatched bases: 8. In germline, CDR1 is MNHEY, CDR2 SMNVEV (reference sequence). This CDR3 region has 15 residues. The CDR3 DNA is TGTGCCAGCAGTCACACTAGCGGGAGTCAGAACGAGCAGTACTTC. It encodes CASSHTSGSQNEQYF.

The V call is TRBV6-6, the J call TRBJ2-2; D gene ambiguous. V was pared by 6 bases and J by 1 base, with 3 bases between. Germline V gene data show CDR1 as MNHNY and CDR2 as SVGAGI (reference sequence). The CDR3 consists of 12 residues. In nucleotides, the CDR3 is TGTGCCAGCAGACAGAACACCGGGGAGCTGTTTTTT. Translated: CASRQNTGELFF.

The chain recombines TRBV7-2 with TRBJ2-3; 7 nucleotides agree with TRBD1. Per germline, CDR1 SGHTA and CDR2 FQGNSA. The CDR3 is made up of 15 amino acids. V dropped 3 bases and J dropped 3; count of bases not matched to a gene: 6. The CDR3: CASSFPGQSTDTQYF. The CDR3 nucleotides read TGTGCCAGCAGCTTTCCGGGACAGAGTACAGATACGCAGTATTTT.

This clone has just a few counts. This chain links TRBV18 with TRBJ2-7; D unclear. V was pared by 2 bases and J by 2 bases, with 16 bases between. CDR1 and CDR2 from the germline V gene are KGHSH and LQKENI. The CDR3 is made up of 16 amino acids. CDR3 in DNA: TGTGCCAGCTCACCAGGTCATCAGGTACCGACCTACGAGCAGTACTTC. Its protein product is CASSPGHQVPTYEQYF. The whole variable domain, filled in from reference TRBV18 and TRBJ2-7, reads NAGVMQNPRHLVRRRGQEARLRCSPMKGHSHVYWYRQLPEEGLKFMVYLQKENIIDESGMPKERFSAEFPKEGPSILRIQQVVRGDSAAYFCASSPGHQVPTYEQYFGPGTRLTVT.

The rearrangement uses TRBV2 and TRBJ1-1; possibly TRBD1 for D (6 bases). From germline, CDR1 is SNHLY and CDR2 FYNNEI. Trimming took 8 bases from V and 4 from J, leaving 20 bases between them. CDR3 length equals 15 residues. CDR3 sequence (DNA): TGTGCCAGCGCCCCACCCCCGACAGGCGCCACTGAAGCTTTCTTT. Encoded protein: CASAPPPTGATEAFF. Drawing the rest from reference TRBV2 and TRBJ1-1, the complete variable domain is EPEVTQTPSHQVTQMGQEVILRCVPISNHLYFYWYRQILGQKVEFLVSFYNNEISEKSEIFDDQFSVERPDGSNFTLKIRSTKLEDSAMYFCASAPPPTGATEAFFGQGTRLTVV.

The rearrangement links TRBV19 to TRBJ2-3; tentatively, D is TRBD2 (6 bases). Germline-derived CDR1 and CDR2 are LNHDA and SQIVND (reference sequence). CDR3 length: 16 residues. Trimming shortened V by 7 bases and J by 1 base, and 18 bases separated the two germline ends. CDR3 sequence reads: CASTHNPASGTDTQYF. In DNA, the CDR3 is TGTGCCAGTACCCACAACCCGGCTAGCGGCACAGATACGCAGTATTTT.

V and J are TRBV25-1 and TRBJ1-3; D unclear. V lost 1 base and J 0 bases, leaving 4 bases between the germline ends. This CDR3 comprises 14 residues. CDR1 and CDR2 from the germline V gene are MGHDK and SYGVNS. CDR3 nucleotide sequence: TGTGCCAGCAGTGAATCAGGCTCTGGAAACACCATATATTTT. It specifies CASSESGSGNTIYF.

The chain couples TRBV5-8 to TRBJ2-1, with TRBD2 as a possible D gene (6 bases). Germline V gene data show CDR1 as SGHTS and CDR2 as YDEGEE. The germline V and J ends were trimmed by 1 base and 3 bases, with 8 bases remaining between them. The CDR3 runs 14 residues. The CDR3 nucleotides are TGTGCCAGCAGCTTGAGGAGGGACTACAATGAGCAGTTCTTC. As protein: CASSLRRDYNEQFF.

The rearrangement joins TRBV2 to TRBJ2-1; D is ambiguous. Trimming took off 2 bases at V and 8 bases at J, with 4 bases between the two ends. Germline CDR1 reads SNHLY; CDR2 reads FYNNEI. The CDR3 totals 11 residues. In nucleotides, the CDR3 is TGTGCCAGCAGTGAATTTTATGAGCAGTTCTTC. It translates to CASSEFYEQFF.

The sample holds one count of this clone. The chain couples TRBV4-3 to TRBJ2-5; the D call may be TRBD1 or TRBD2 (5 bases each). The CDR3 consists of 15 residues. The V and J ends lost 3 bases and 0 bases respectively, with 11 bases between them. The germline CDR1 and CDR2 sequences are LGHNA and YSLEER. The CDR3 here is CASSQGVDYQETQYF. CDR3 nucleotide sequence: TGCGCCAGCAGCCAGGGGGTGGACTACCAAGAGACCCAGTACTTC.